This TCR beta chain was identified during a study of blood T cell repertoires in COVID-19. The overall study: Samples taken during acute and convalescent COVID-19 were collected in the United States, Italy and Spain.

This study enrolled people aged 18 to 89 from roughly 22 US geographic areas. Donors were grouped by their self-reported clinical history. Germline-derived CDR1 and CDR2 are LGHNA and YSLEER. The CDR3 consists of 16 residues. V lost 0 bases, J lost 1 base, and 13 bases lay in between. In the original workflow: Reference gene primer amplification gave nucleated cell count estimates. Sequenced by immunoSEQ multiplex PCR; TCRdb stores in-frame clones only, minus some. V and J calls and clone size are as listed in that table; D and trimming were resolved from the DNA. The table records fewer than 500,000 clones, 87% of them present only once.

V gene TRBV4-3 combines with J gene TRBJ2-7; a weak D match, TRBD2 (6 bases). The clonotype originates from a woman younger than 30 with acute COVID-19. The sequencing input was PBMCs or T cells enriched from blood (not recorded which). CDR3 DNA sequence: TGCGCCAGCAGCCAAGATTTATCAGGGACTTCCTACGAGCAGTACTTC. As protein: CASSQDLSGTSYEQYF.